This T cell receptor (beta chain) stems from a study of shared clonotypes between healthy human individuals. TCRdb's table, derived via immunoSEQ multiplex PCR, lists solely in-frame clones and lacks some. The sample lists about 1.9 million clones; 93% were seen once. There are 17 residues in the CDR3. The V gene end was trimmed by 4 bases and the J gene end by 2 bases; junction bases not matched to a gene: 11. Germline assignment: CDR1 SGDLS and CDR2 YYNGEE. CD45RO negativity and positive selection for CCR7 defined naive CD8 cells, a population that excluded terminally differentiated effector memory CD45RA+ cells. Whole-study findings and limits: Only blood samples were collected, and tissue repertoires likely differ.

About this clone itself: The antigen is not known.

The sample taken for sequencing was naive CD8+ T cells from PBMCs. The TCR comes from a young man in good health. Some clones in this sample may be carry-over from other donors' samples. The genes are TRBV9 and TRBJ2-7, with TRBD2 matching over 11 bases. The CDR3 region is CASSPRTSGPETYEQYF. In DNA form, the CDR3 reads TGTGCCAGCAGCCCCCGGACTAGCGGGCCCGAAACCTACGAGCAGTACTTC.